This T cell receptor beta chain was retrieved from a study of PD-1 blockade in classical Hodgkin lymphoma. Remarks on this clone: Its antigen is not identified.

Noted time point: cycle 4 day 1 (C4D1), after less than 7 weeks of nivolumab. Every patient relapsed after autologous stem cell transplantation, and brentuximab vedotin exposure varied. The junction had 6 bases not matched to a gene; V was cut back by 1 base and J by 4 bases. The CDR3 length is 15 residues. Germline lookup yields CDR1 SGHDT and CDR2 YYEEEE. Study-level points and caveats: Complete responders started with a diversity level that resembled newly diagnosed patients at baseline. Excluded were patients who started nivolumab under 1 year after ASCT, a group that had lower diversity. Whereas CD4+ TCR diversity had risen significantly by C4D1, CD8+ TCR diversity had not. Healthy donors reportedly exceeded newly diagnosed patients in baseline TCR diversity.

Only in-frame clones appear in the TCRdb table, and some are missing; sequencing was by immunoSEQ multiplex PCR. The table lists 85,000 to 90,000 clones, 90% of them singletons. This TCR was recovered from a human donor with classical Hodgkin lymphoma. This chain uses TRBV5-6 with TRBJ2-5; 8 nucleotides agree with TRBD2. Sample: peripheral blood mononuclear cells (PBMCs), taken before the fourth cycle of nivolumab. CDR3 residues: CASSLLAAGGETQYF. The CDR3 region has the DNA TGTGCCAGCAGCTTGTTAGCGGCGGGGGGAGAGACCCAGTACTTC.